These 26 T cell receptor beta chains originate from one sample sequenced in a study of cytomegalovirus exposure and HLA in healthy donors. The PCR had 60 Vbeta and 13 Jbeta primers. TCRdb's table, derived via immunoSEQ multiplex PCR, lists solely in-frame clones and lacks some. Its table records about 160,000 clones. What was sequenced was PBMCs. These TCRs come from a young man in good health and CMV-seronegative.

The chain combines TRBV7-3 with TRBJ2-5; 10 positions match TRBD1. The CDR3 loop spans 16 amino acids. Per germline, CDR1 SGHTA and CDR2 FQGTGA. The V gene end was trimmed by 0 bases and the J gene end by 5 bases; junction bases not matched to a gene: 6. This CDR3 reads CASSLTQTGGGETQYF. DNA for the CDR3: TGTGCCAGCAGCTTAACGCAGACAGGGGGCGGGGAGACCCAGTACTTC.

The CDR3 sequence is CASNEDRRNTEAFF. The DNA for the CDR3 is TGTGCCAGCAACGAGGACAGGAGGAACACTGAAGCTTTCTTT. This chain connects TRBV7-9 to TRBJ1-1, with 7 bases lining up with TRBD1. V lost 7 bases and J lost 1; bases outside the gene matches: 6. Germline-derived CDR1 and CDR2 are SEHNR and FQNEAQ (reference sequence). This CDR3 is built from 14 residues. The complete variable domain, with remaining parts taken from reference TRBV7-9 and TRBJ1-1, reads DTGVSQNPRHKITKRGQNVTFRCDPISEHNRLYWYRQTLGQGPEFLTYFQNEAQLEKSRLLSDRFSAERPKGSFSTLEIQRTEQGDSAMYLCASNEDRRNTEAFFGQGTRLTVV.

V usage is TRBV18 and J usage is TRBJ2-5, with 9 bases matching TRBD1. From germline, CDR1 is KGHSH and CDR2 LQKENI. The V and J ends lost 3 bases and 5 bases, in that order; junction bases with no gene match: 4. The CDR3 totals 14 residues. CDR3 loop: CASSPGQGLETQYF. In DNA, the CDR3 is TGTGCCAGCTCACCGGGACAGGGTCTGGAGACCCAGTACTTC. Together with reference TRBV18 and TRBJ2-5, the CDR3 gives the full variable domain: NAGVMQNPRHLVRRRGQEARLRCSPMKGHSHVYWYRQLPEEGLKFMVYLQKENIIDESGMPKERFSAEFPKEGPSILRIQQVVRGDSAAYFCASSPGQGLETQYFGPGTRLLVL.

The CDR3 region has the DNA TGTGCCAGCCGGACAGGGACCCGTCAGCCCCAGCATTTT. It translates to CASRTGTRQPQHF. The chain has TRBV28 and TRBJ1-5; 8 bases line up with TRBD1. Germline CDR1 reads MDHEN; CDR2 reads SYDVKM. The CDR3 totals 13 residues. Trimming cost V 8 bases and J 6 bases; bases outside gene matches: 6.

This chain joins TRBV6-5 and TRBJ1-2; 7 bases fit TRBD1. V was clipped by 2 bases and J by 8 bases; unmatched bases: 2. CDR3 length: 12 residues. Germline V CDR1 and CDR2: MNHEY, SVGAGI. CDR3 DNA: TGTGCCAGCAGTTACAGGGGGCTCGGCTACACCTTC. It yields the protein CASSYRGLGYTF.

Comment on this clone: Here the CDR3 omits its conserved ending phenylalanine or tryptophan, so a read error is the likely source. It is unclear where the CDR3 begins or ends on the DNA, so no DNA is shown, and the CDR3 is as TCRdb lists it. The chain combines TRBV2 with TRBJ2-3; TRBD1 is taken as the D call from the table, unchecked against the DNA. From germline, CDR1 is SNHLY and CDR2 FYNNEI. The length of the CDR3 is 11 amino acids, counting both ends. The CDR3 loop reads CASSEGTGPSA.

The chain is built from TRBV5-1 and TRBJ2-5; TRBD2 matches at 11 bases. V lost 0 bases, J lost 4 bases, and 2 bases stayed unmatched. Germline V gene sequence: CDR1 SGHRS, CDR2 YFSETQ. This CDR3 contains 15 residues. In nucleotides, the CDR3 is TGCGCCAGCAGCTTGGTAGCGGGAGGGGGAGAGACCCAGTACTTC. This codes for CASSLVAGGGETQYF.

The rearrangement uses TRBV9 and TRBJ2-3; 12 positions match TRBD1. Germline CDR1 SGDLS, CDR2 YYNGEE. This CDR3 comprises 15 residues. J gave up 3 bases and V 5 bases, and 4 bases lay outside the gene matches. The chain's CDR3 is CASSGTGGKTDTQYF. The CDR3 DNA sequence: TGTGCCAGCAGTGGGACAGGGGGCAAGACAGATACGCAGTATTTT.

CDR3 DNA sequence: TGTGCCAGCAGCCTAGGGCCGGGTGAGCAGTTCTTC. This translates into CASSLGPGEQFF. This rearrangement joins TRBV7-6 to TRBJ2-1; D unclear. The CDR3 runs to 12 residues. The germline CDR1 and CDR2 sequences are SGHVS and FNYEAQ. Trimming pared 5 bases from V and 9 bases from J, leaving 11 bases between.

V usage is TRBV5-1 and J usage is TRBJ1-2; 9 nucleotides agree with TRBD1. With 4 bases clipped from V and 8 bases from J, the junction kept 12 bases outside the gene matches. CDR3 length: 15 residues. Germline V gene lookup returns CDR1 SGHRS and CDR2 YFSETQ. Here the CDR3 reads CASSAGTGQILGYTF. The CDR3 DNA reads TGCGCCAGCAGCGCGGGGACAGGGCAGATACTAGGCTACACCTTC.

The chain combines TRBV6-1 with TRBJ1-4; D is unclear. Germline V lookup: CDR1 MNHNS, CDR2 SASEGT. Trimming removed 3 bases from V and 0 bases from J, with 11 bases in between. The CDR3 length is 16 residues. The CDR3 is CASSEHGGATNEKLFF. The CDR3 DNA follows: TGTGCCAGCAGTGAGCATGGCGGAGCAACTAATGAAAAACTGTTTTTT.

This chain joins TRBV4-2 and TRBJ2-1, with 8 bases identical to TRBD2. CDR1 and CDR2 (germline): LGHNA, YNFKEQ. Trimming took 2 bases from V and 15 from J; bases not matched to a gene: 21. CDR3 length: 17 amino acids. The CDR3 DNA is TGTGCCAGCAGCCAAATGGGGAGCTCTCGGGAGGGCCTTCAGCCGTTCTTC. Protein sequence: CASSQMGSSREGLQPFF.

V usage is TRBV9 and J usage is TRBJ2-3, with 7 positions matching TRBD2. J gave up 2 bases and V 2 bases, and 5 bases lay outside the gene matches. The CDR3 covers 15 residues. The germline CDR1 and CDR2 sequences are SGDLS and YYNGEE. The CDR3 DNA is TGTGCCAGCAGCGTGACAGCGGGGCCCACAGATACGCAGTATTTT. This translates into CASSVTAGPTDTQYF.

The chain has TRBV19 and TRBJ2-3; D is unclear. The CDR3 has 11 amino acids. Germline CDR1 reads LNHDA; CDR2 reads SQIVND (reference sequence). V was shortened by 3 bases and J by 4 bases, with 2 bases between the two germline ends. CDR3 sequence (DNA): TGTGCCAGTAGTATCGCAGATACGCAGTATTTT. It specifies CASSIADTQYF.

The chain recombines TRBV28 with TRBJ2-7; 7 bases align to TRBD2. Germline assignment: CDR1 MDHEN and CDR2 SYDVKM. The CDR3 runs to 14 residues. Trimming cost V 3 bases and J 2 bases; bases outside gene matches: 4. The CDR3 DNA follows: TGTGCCAGCAGTTTCGGGGGGACTCCCTACGAGCAGTACTTC. Translated: CASSFGGTPYEQYF.

The rearrangement links TRBV5-4 to TRBJ1-5, with D hard to call. CDR1 and CDR2 (germline): SGHNT, YYREEE (reference sequence). V lost 4 bases, J lost 9 bases, and 14 bases lay in between. The CDR3 loop spans 13 amino acids. CDR3 in DNA: TGTGCCAGCAGCACCTACGGGGTAGGGCCCCAGCATTTT. It codes for CASSTYGVGPQHF.

The rearrangement joins TRBV30 to TRBJ1-1; 9 bases align to TRBD1. The CDR3 has 13 residues. Germline-derived CDR1 and CDR2 are GTSNPN and SVGIG (reference sequence). The V gene end was trimmed by 6 bases and the J gene end by 5 bases; junction bases not matched to a gene: 7. CDR3 sequence: CACWTGEFTEAFF. Here the CDR3 DNA reads TGTGCCTGTTGGACAGGGGAGTTTACTGAAGCTTTCTTT.

The chain carries TRBV7-2 and TRBJ2-7, with 12 bases that match TRBD2. The CDR3 sequence is 17 residues long. CDR1 SGHTA and CDR2 FQGNSA come from the germline V gene. With 4 bases clipped from V and 2 bases from J, the junction kept 9 bases outside the gene matches. In nucleotides, the CDR3 is TGTGCCAGCAGCTACCGACTAGCGGGAGCGGAACCCTACGAGCAGTACTTC. It is translated as CASSYRLAGAEPYEQYF. Drawing the rest from reference TRBV7-2 and TRBJ2-7, the complete variable domain is GAGVSQSPSNKVTEKGKDVELRCDPISGHTALYWYRQSLGQGLEFLIYFQGNSAPDKSGLPSDRFSAERTGGSVSTLTIQRTQQEDSAVYLCASSYRLAGAEPYEQYFGPGTRLTVT.

This rearrangement joins TRBV30 to TRBJ2-3; 8 bases match TRBD1. This CDR3 comprises 15 residues. Germline CDR1 reads GTSNPN; CDR2 reads SVGIG (reference sequence). V dropped 0 bases and J dropped 6; count of bases not matched to a gene: 8. CDR3: CAWSVQGQAGDTQYF. CDR3 bases: TGTGCCTGGAGTGTACAGGGACAGGCGGGGGATACGCAGTATTTT.

This rearrangement joins TRBV6-5 to TRBJ2-5; tentatively, D is TRBD1 (5 bases). The J call is in doubt because the DNA end fits TRBJ2-7 better. The CDR3 totals 14 residues. Germline V gives CDR1 MNHEY, CDR2 SVGAGI. This chain's CDR3 is CASSSTALTYEQYF. The CDR3 coding sequence is TGTGCCAGCAGTTCGACAGCTTTGACCTACGAGCAGTACTTC.

Here the CDR3 reads CASSLFGASLYF. The CDR3 nucleotides read TGTGCCAGCAGCTTATTTGGGGCGTCCCTCTACTTC. The rearrangement joins TRBV7-9 to TRBJ2-7, with a possible D match to TRBD1 (5 bases). Germline-derived CDR1 and CDR2 are SEHNR and FQNEAQ (reference sequence). The CDR3 is 12 amino acids. V lost 2 bases, J lost 13 bases, and 15 bases lay in between.

The chain links TRBV5-1 to TRBJ2-5; a weak D match, TRBD1 (6 bases). The better agreement between TRBJ2-7 and the DNA end casts doubt on the J call. Germline-derived CDR1 and CDR2 are SGHRS and YFSETQ. This CDR3 contains 14 residues. The CDR3 sequence is CASSLGQPSYEQYF. The DNA for the CDR3 is TGCGCCAGCAGCTTAGGACAGCCTTCCTACGAGCAGTACTTC.

The gene calls are TRBV10-3 and TRBJ2-5; TRBD1 might be the D (6 bases). Looked up from germline, CDR1 is ENHRY and CDR2 is SYGVKD. Trimming pared 9 bases from V and 0 bases from J, leaving 8 bases between. CDR3 length: 12 residues. The CDR3 region is CAMGADQETQYF. The CDR3 DNA sequence: TGTGCCATGGGGGCGGACCAAGAGACCCAGTACTTC.

The chain carries TRBV7-9 and TRBJ2-7, with a weak D call TRBD2 (5 bases). V shed 2 bases and J shed 1 base, with 12 bases lying between them. CDR3 size: 15 residues. The germline V gene has CDR1 SEHNR and CDR2 FQNEAQ (reference sequence). The CDR3, as DNA: TGTGCCAGCAGCTTACTAGACTACCCTTCCTACGAGCAGTACTTC. It codes for CASSLLDYPSYEQYF.

The gene calls are TRBV27 and TRBJ1-1; D is perhaps TRBD1 (5 bases). The V end was cut by 5 bases, the J end by 6 bases, with 16 bases between. This CDR3 spans 14 amino acids. The germline gives CDR1 MNHEY, CDR2 SMNVEV (reference sequence). The CDR3 DNA is TGTGCCAGCAGTGAGTCCAGGGAAAACGCTGAAGCTTTCTTT. Amino acids: CASSESRENAEAFF.

The V call is TRBV28, the J call TRBJ2-7; the match to TRBD1 covers 7 bases. The CDR3 covers 13 residues. V was pared by 5 bases and J by 5 bases, with 6 bases of the junction left unmatched. CDR1 is MDHEN and CDR2 is SYDVKM in the germline V gene. The CDR3 sequence is CASSPYRGDEQYF. CDR3 DNA: TGTGCCAGCAGTCCCTACAGGGGTGACGAGCAGTACTTC.